This T cell receptor (beta chain) was identified during a study of cytomegalovirus exposure and HLA in healthy donors. The overall study: A prior analysis found 117 million unique TCR beta sequences from about 179 million T cells.

Study results and limitations: As a later analysis showed, a missense DCLRE1C variant was linked to trimming of TCR beta V- and J-genes.

The PCR had 60 Vbeta and 13 Jbeta primers. Sequencing was performed with immunoSEQ multiplex PCR; in TCRdb, only in-frame clones are kept and a portion is missing. The sample carries around 110,000 clones, roughly 83% recorded once. The CDR3 sequence is 14 residues long. V dropped 8 bases and J dropped 4 bases, with 15 bases sitting between them. Germline V gene lookup returns CDR1 SNHLY and CDR2 FYNNEI. Notes on this clone: Its target is not known.

The V and J genes are TRBV2 and TRBJ1-5, with D maybe TRBD1 (6 bases). The material sequenced was PBMCs. This clonotype originated in a man aged 30-40 years in good health and CMV-seropositive. CDR3 sequence (DNA): TGTGCCAGCGAGGTAACAGGGCCAAATCAGCCCCAGCATTTT. Translating it yields CASEVTGPNQPQHF.